The rows below give T cell receptor beta chains drawn from one sample of a study of graft-versus-host responses after intestinal transplantation. For these receptors, no antigen is known. The assay was immunoSEQ multiplex PCR, and TCRdb's table has in-frame clones only and misses some. The sample yields around 110,000 clones, 90% seen once. The source was unstimulated CD4+ T cells sorted from spleen or lymph node cells, collected before intestinal transplant. Source of these receptors: a human donor who received an intestinal transplant. Each CDR3 is given with its conserved first and last residue. The D gene is left open where the match is weak. Rows may omit the clone size; those that give it use once, few, many or a size class.

cdr3_length	d_call	v_call	j_call	clone_size	cdr3_aa	cdr3_nt
15	.	TRBV7-6	TRBJ1-6	.	CASSLVRQGGSPLHF	TGTGCCAGCAGCTTAGTTCGGCAGGGTGGTTCACCCCTCCACTTT
15	TRBD2	TRBV5-1	TRBJ2-3	.	CASSFNGRATDTQYF	TGCGCCAGCAGCTTCAACGGGAGGGCCACAGATACGCAGTATTTT
18	TRBD1	TRBV28	TRBJ1-6	.	CASSLRGLPLSYNSPLHF	TGTGCCAGCAGCCTCAGGGGGCTCCCTCTCTCCTATAATTCACCCCTCCACTTT
11	.	TRBV28	TRBJ1-4	.	CASSLREKLFF	TGTGCCAGCAGTCTGCGTGAAAAACTGTTTTTT
14	.	TRBV28	TRBJ1-3	.	CATDTGSSGNTIYF	TGTGCCACGGATACAGGGAGCTCTGGAAACACCATATATTTT
14	TRBD1	TRBV9	TRBJ1-5	.	CASSQGEAYQPQHF	TGTGCCAGCAGCCAGGGGGAGGCCTATCAGCCCCAGCATTTT
16	.	TRBV6-1	TRBJ2-5	.	CASRENRQMKGETQYF	TGTGCCAGCAGGGAAAATCGACAGATGAAGGGAGAGACCCAGTACTTC
14	TRBD1	TRBV28	TRBJ1-5	.	CASSFPGGNQPQHF	TGTGCCAGCAGTTTCCCAGGGGGTAATCAGCCCCAGCATTTT
17	.	TRBV19	TRBJ1-3	.	CASSSPRGVPSGNTIYF	TGTGCCAGTAGTAGCCCCAGGGGCGTCCCCTCTGGAAACACCATATATTTT
17	.	TRBV29-1	TRBJ1-5	.	CSVDLSWQGLSNQPQHF	TGCAGCGTTGATCTCTCATGGCAGGGGCTTAGCAATCAGCCCCAGCATTTT
17	TRBD2	TRBV9	TRBJ2-7	.	CASSRHLGTSASYEQYF	TGTGCCAGCAGCCGCCACCTCGGGACTAGCGCATCCTACGAGCAGTACTTC
16	.	TRBV18	TRBJ2-2	.	CASSPSLAAYTGELFF	TGTGCCAGCTCACCTTCGTTAGCTGCGTACACCGGGGAGCTGTTTTTT
14	TRBD1	TRBV5-1	TRBJ2-7	.	CASSLDRGYNEQYF	TGCGCCAGCAGCTTGGACAGGGGGTACAACGAGCAGTACTTC
15	.	TRBV2	TRBJ2-2	.	CASSGQDKPTGELFF	TGTGCCAGCAGTGGACAGGACAAGCCTACCGGGGAGCTGTTTTTT
13	.	TRBV14	TRBJ1-1	.	CASSQLTVPEAFF	TGTGCCAGCAGCCAATTAACAGTGCCTGAAGCTTTCTTT
14	.	TRBV28	TRBJ2-7	.	CASSFIAGSSEQYF	TGTGCCAGCAGTTTTATCGCGGGGTCGAGCGAGCAGTACTTC
16	.	TRBV28	TRBJ2-6	.	CASSEPTRAGANVLTF	TGTGCCAGCAGCGAACCTACTAGGGCTGGGGCCAACGTCCTGACTTTC
15	TRBD2	TRBV11-3	TRBJ2-7	.	CASSLGGGGSYEQYF	TGTGCCAGCAGCTTGGGTGGCGGGGGGTCCTACGAGCAGTACTTC
14	TRBD1	TRBV6-6	TRBJ1-1	.	CASGLTGVNTEAFF	TGTGCCAGCGGGTTGACAGGGGTGAACACTGAAGCTTTCTTT
15	TRBD1	TRBV5-4	TRBJ1-2	.	CASTRLDRTLYGYTF	TGTGCCAGCACCAGACTGGACAGGACCCTCTATGGCTACACCTTC
12	TRBD1	TRBV6-1	TRBJ2-7	.	CASREQGYEQYF	TGTGCCAGCAGGGAACAGGGGTACGAGCAGTACTTC
16	TRBD2	TRBV5-4	TRBJ2-3	.	CASSLLAGDFTDTQYF	TGTGCCAGCAGCTTACTAGCGGGGGATTTCACAGATACGCAGTATTTT
14	.	TRBV9	TRBJ1-6	.	CASSKTGFNSPLHF	TGTGCCAGCAGCAAAACAGGGTTTAATTCACCCCTCCACTTT
15	.	TRBV28	TRBJ2-3	.	CASSVPAGPTDTQYF	TGTGCCAGCAGCGTTCCGGCGGGTCCTACAGATACGCAGTATTTT
16	TRBD2	TRBV7-2	TRBJ2-5	.	CASSLVTSGGEETQYF	TGTGCCAGCAGCTTGGTGACTAGCGGGGGAGAAGAGACCCAGTACTTC
14	.	TRBV2	TRBJ2-1	.	CASSERFRSNEQFF	TGTGCCAGCAGCGAGAGGTTTCGTAGCAATGAGCAGTTCTTC
17	TRBD2	TRBV5-1	TRBJ2-1	.	CASKGTSGPSSYNEQFF	TGCGCCTCAAAGGGGACTAGCGGCCCTAGCTCCTACAATGAGCAGTTCTTC
14	.	TRBV7-9	TRBJ2-7	.	CASSLEAGSYEQYF	TGTGCCAGCAGCTTAGAGGCAGGATCCTACGAGCAGTACTTC
12	.	TRBV18	TRBJ2-1	.	CASSPDFNEQFF	TGTGCCAGCTCACCGGACTTCAATGAGCAGTTCTTC
22	TRBD2	TRBV7-6	TRBJ2-6	.	CASSFSTMEASGRDSGANVLTF	TGTGCCAGCAGCTTTAGCACAATGGAGGCTAGCGGGAGAGACTCTGGGGCCAACGTCCTGACTTTC
18	TRBD1	TRBV14	TRBJ1-2	.	CASSQLRTGGSTPYGYTF	TGTGCCAGCAGCCAACTCCGAACAGGGGGCTCTACACCTTATGGCTACACCTTC
12	.	TRBV30	TRBJ1-2	.	CAWRDTYYGYTF	TGTGCCTGGAGGGACACCTACTATGGCTACACCTTC
11	.	TRBV6-6	TRBJ2-7	.	CASRGSDEQYF	TGTGCCAGCCGGGGGTCGGACGAGCAGTACTTC
12	.	TRBV10-3	TRBJ1-2	.	CAISAADYGYTF	TGTGCCATCAGTGCCGCGGACTATGGCTACACCTTC
15	TRBD2	TRBV2	TRBJ2-7	.	CASSGGGLAGYEQYF	TGTGCCAGCAGTGGCGGGGGACTTGCCGGCTACGAGCAGTACTTC
16	TRBD2	TRBV5-4	TRBJ2-5	.	CASSRGTSGRLETQYF	TGTGCCAGCAGCCGGGGGACTAGCGGGAGATTGGAGACCCAGTACTTC
14	.	TRBV6-6	TRBJ1-3	few	CASSYSASGNTIYF	TGTGCCAGCAGTTACTCGGCCTCTGGAAACACCATATATTTT
12	.	TRBV7-9	TRBJ1-6	.	CASSLAESPLHF	TGTGCCAGCAGCCTCGCGGAATCACCCCTCCACTTT
15	.	TRBV5-1	TRBJ2-1	.	CASSLTPDRYNEQFF	TGCGCCAGCAGCTTAACTCCAGACAGGTACAATGAGCAGTTCTTC
17	TRBD2	TRBV15	TRBJ2-1	.	CATSRTSSGRARNEQFF	TGTGCCACCAGCAGAACAAGTAGCGGGAGGGCCCGAAATGAGCAGTTCTTC
14	TRBD1	TRBV6-6	TRBJ1-1	.	CASSPSTGVAEAFF	TGTGCCAGCAGTCCTTCAACAGGGGTGGCTGAAGCTTTCTTT
14	TRBD1	TRBV5-4	TRBJ2-3	.	CASTPGQGADTQYF	TGTGCCAGCACGCCGGGACAGGGGGCAGATACGCAGTATTTT
15	TRBD1	TRBV7-2	TRBJ2-7	.	CASSLQDRLSYEQYF	TGTGCCAGCAGCCTACAGGACAGGCTGTCCTACGAGCAGTACTTC
15	TRBD1	TRBV27	TRBJ1-3	.	CASADRAASGNTIYF	TGTGCCAGCGCAGACAGGGCGGCTTCTGGAAACACCATATATTTT
17	TRBD1	TRBV5-8	TRBJ2-3	.	CASSLSMTGGFTDTQYF	TGTGCCAGCAGCTTGTCTATGACAGGGGGGTTCACAGATACGCAGTATTTT
12	.	TRBV5-6	TRBJ2-3	few	CASSFGTDTQYF	TGTGCCAGCAGCTTCGGCACAGATACGCAGTATTTT
18	.	TRBV13	TRBJ1-5	.	CASSLRRLKGGLDQPQHF	TGTGCCAGCAGCTTACGCCGACTAAAAGGGGGTCTGGATCAGCCCCAGCATTTT
14	TRBD1	TRBV5-1	TRBJ2-7	.	CASSPSTGVYEQYF	TGCGCCAGCAGCCCCTCGACAGGGGTCTACGAGCAGTACTTC
15	TRBD1	TRBV6-6	TRBJ2-2	few	CASRWTGVVAGELFF	TGTGCCAGCAGGTGGACAGGCGTCGTGGCCGGGGAGCTGTTTTTT